This T cell receptor beta chain was profiled in a study of T cells in Graves' hyperthyroidism and ophthalmopathy. Looking at the study overall: At the time of initial diagnosis and before any treatment, peripheral blood was collected. The study, taken as a whole, reports: Peripheral blood also featured most of the thyroid clonotypes expanded above 0.001.

As for this clonotype: What it binds is unknown.

Graves' hyperthyroidism is called stable when ophthalmopathy does not progress within 18 months. Using more than 7.5 ml of fresh peripheral blood, PBMCs were prepared. What was amplified from RNA transcripts were TCR beta CDR3 regions. TCR CDR3 underwent first-round RT-PCR with the HTBI primer set. TCRdb re-called the multiplex PCR reads with MiXCR, one entry per CDR3 protein. The table has approximately 610,000 distinct CDR3 sequences, 16% seen once. The CDR3 sequence is 14 residues long. After removal of 8 bases from V and 15 bases from J, the junction contained 14 bases not matched to a gene. The sample consisted of blood. This TCR came from a woman aged 18-29 years with Graves' hyperthyroidism. The V gene is TRBV12-3 or TRBV12-4, the J gene TRBJ2-1; 12 bases fit TRBD2. CDR3 in amino acids: CASSASTSGSPWFF. DNA of the CDR3: TGTGCCAGCTCAGCTTCGACTAGCGGGAGTCCGTGGTTCTTC.